The rows below give T cell receptor beta chains drawn from one sample of a study of response to subunit inactivated influenza vaccine. Each CDR3 protein gets one entry after TCRdb re-called the RT-PCR reads with MiXCR. The sample carries about 800,000 distinct CDR3 sequences, 21% recorded once. Sequenced here: PBMCs from blood, sampled 5 days after vaccination. These receptors were taken from a middle-aged man who received an inactivated influenza vaccine. The conserved cysteine and the conserved F or W are not part of the CDR3 here. Fields, in order: J gene, clone size, V gene, CDR3 protein. Not all rows give a size; the values are once, few, many and, for expanded clones, a class.

TRBJ1-1 few TRBV29-1 SVEHTEAF
TRBJ1-1 few TRBV4-3 ASSGKGAGTEAF
TRBJ2-5 few TRBV12-3/TRBV12-4 ASSYTGLAGEETQY
TRBJ2-7 NA TRBV5-6 ASSPTETYEQY
TRBJ2-7 NA TRBV7-2 ASSYRSGSYEQY
TRBJ2-1 few TRBV25-1 ASSGQRHNEQF
TRBJ2-7 NA TRBV10-3 AISRWEVRGSSYEQY
TRBJ2-5 NA TRBV20-1 SALQGSRETQY
TRBJ2-2 many TRBV12-3/TRBV12-4 ASSLGPSSTGELF
TRBJ1-2 NA TRBV12-3/TRBV12-4 ASSFSGHYGYT
TRBJ2-3 NA TRBV2 ASSLGAGGLPFTDTQY
TRBJ1-2 NA TRBV5-1 ASKADYTNYGYT
TRBJ2-7 NA TRBV12-3/TRBV12-4 ASSRLAGGRGYEQY
TRBJ1-1 few TRBV25-1 ASSDWTGGMNTEAF
TRBJ2-6 NA TRBV29-1 SVEERQGVPSGANVLT
TRBJ1-5 few TRBV6-2/TRBV6-3 ASREHSKGPQH
TRBJ1-1 NA TRBV4-3 ASSQEGPGNTEAF
TRBJ2-2 NA TRBV6-1 ASSAPGRQITGELF
TRBJ2-5 NA TRBV25-1 ASSVGGGQYQETQY
TRBJ2-3 many TRBV12-3/TRBV12-4 ASRSRGRGFTDTQY
TRBJ2-1 few TRBV28 ASSLRNHEQF
TRBJ2-2 NA TRBV10-3 AISEYTPGWDTGELF
TRBJ2-1 NA TRBV4-3 ASSQGRGRGDEQF
TRBJ2-1 NA TRBV25-1 ASSRIAGQGTSGGSFSYNEQF
TRBJ1-1 few TRBV28 ASSLDSLTEAF
TRBJ2-4 NA TRBV29-1 SVAVSASKNIQY
TRBJ2-3 few TRBV9 ASSERSSGRSTDTQY
TRBJ1-5 NA TRBV20-1 SARVTANQPQH
TRBJ2-5 NA TRBV6-2/TRBV6-3 ASRHRAQETQY
TRBJ1-2 few TRBV20-1 SARKQGAPAYGYT
TRBJ2-1 NA TRBV6-1 ASSRFEPANEQF
TRBJ1-1 NA TRBV5-1 ASSFTTLTARTEAF
TRBJ1-5 few TRBV4-3 ASSQEVGNQPQH
TRBJ2-2 few TRBV4-3 ASSLDRAGVGELF
TRBJ1-2 few TRBV12-3/TRBV12-4 ASIPATGGNYGYT
TRBJ2-1 few TRBV29-1 SVQRLGRVDNEQF
TRBJ2-7 many TRBV12-3/TRBV12-4 ASSSHLRGYEQY
TRBJ2-1 NA TRBV9 ASSLGASGNNEQF
TRBJ2-7 NA TRBV9 ASSEWTSGFEQY
TRBJ1-1 many TRBV12-3/TRBV12-4 ASTRTGNTEAF
TRBJ2-1 NA TRBV10-3 AISEGVGAYNEQF
TRBJ2-7 NA TRBV15 ATSRARGQGVGMAEQY
TRBJ2-1 NA TRBV27 ASGTSGVLNEQF
TRBJ2-1 NA TRBV24-1 ATSERPGLAGGWGYNEQF
TRBJ1-1 few TRBV20-1 SARGQALIWNTEAF
TRBJ2-1 few TRBV7-9 ASSLVGTGPYNEQF
TRBJ2-1 few TRBV10-2 ASSSPGLAAGRGNEQF
TRBJ2-3 NA TRBV7-2 ASSLEGGLLNTQY
TRBJ1-4 NA TRBV2 ASSDTLVTNEKLF
TRBJ2-7 NA TRBV6-6 ASSLHPGEQY
TRBJ2-2 many TRBV15 ATSGTLTNTGELF
TRBJ2-5 NA TRBV7-2 ASSFRGSETQY
TRBJ2-6 few TRBV12-3/TRBV12-4 ASRASGLGGANVLT
TRBJ2-1 few TRBV7-9 ASSFLDFSYNEQF
TRBJ2-1 few TRBV28 ASMGLHYNEQF
TRBJ2-7 few TRBV6-5 ASSYSTGLSPYEQY
TRBJ2-1 NA TRBV12-3/TRBV12-4 ASSLTPGGRNNEQF